A single sample gave rise to the 21 T cell receptor beta chains below, sequenced in a study of T cells in Graves' hyperthyroidism and ophthalmopathy. The CDR3 regions of TCR beta were amplified from RNA transcripts. TCR CDR3 underwent first-round RT-PCR with the HTBI primer set. TCRdb recomputed calls from the multiplex PCR reads with MiXCR, one row per CDR3 protein. The sample contains about 290,000 distinct CDR3 sequences, about an eighth of which appear only once. Sequenced sample: blood. The source is a woman in her twenties or thirties with Graves' hyperthyroidism that later progressed to Graves' ophthalmopathy.

The chain combines TRBV4-1 with TRBJ1-1; weak D call: TRBD1 (5 bases). Trimming removed 0 bases from V and 0 bases from J, with 11 bases in between. The CDR3 runs to 16 residues. Germline V lookup: CDR1 MGHRA, CDR2 YSYEKL. The CDR3 nucleotides read TGCGCCAGCAGCCAAGATCTTGGGGGATTGAACACTGAAGCTTTCTTT. Translation gives CASSQDLGGLNTEAFF.

This clonotype occurred many times. The chain recombines TRBV12-3 or TRBV12-4 with TRBJ1-5; 12 nucleotides agree with TRBD1. V shed 10 bases, J shed 4 bases, and the junction held 8 bases outside the gene matches. The CDR3 has 15 amino acids. This chain's CDR3 is CATSPGQGANQPQHF. The DNA of the CDR3 is TGTGCCACCAGCCCGGGACAGGGGGCAAATCAGCCCCAGCATTTT.

This clonotype was observed at least ten times. The chain couples TRBV7-9 to TRBJ2-1; 12 nucleotides line up with TRBD2. This CDR3 has 17 residues. Germline lookup yields CDR1 SEHNR and CDR2 FQNEAQ (reference sequence). V was pared by 4 bases and J by 5 bases, with 9 bases of the junction left unmatched. CDR3 in DNA: TGTGCCAGCAGCTCTGGGTCTAGCGGGAGGGGGGACAATGAGCAGTTCTTC. This codes for CASSSGSSGRGDNEQFF.

The chain links TRBV6-2 or TRBV6-3 to TRBJ2-5; TRBD2 matches at 10 bases. Germline values: CDR1 MNHEY, CDR2 SVGEGT. After removal of 6 bases from V and 3 bases from J, the junction contained 10 bases not matched to a gene. There are 16 residues in the CDR3. This CDR3 is CASRPGAGGPEETQYF. CDR3 in DNA: TGTGCCAGCAGACCTGGAGCGGGAGGGCCGGAAGAGACCCAGTACTTC.

In this sample, this clonotype turned up many times. The chain is built from TRBV6-1 and TRBJ2-3; 7 bases map to TRBD2. The CDR3 totals 15 residues. Germline lookup yields CDR1 MNHNS and CDR2 SASEGT. J lost 3 bases, V lost 0 bases, and 3 bases had no gene match. CDR3 DNA: TGTGCCAGCAGTGAAGCGCGGGGGTCAACAGATACGCAGTATTTT. Translating it yields CASSEARGSTDTQYF.

This clonotype was observed a handful of times. This chain joins TRBV7-9 and TRBJ1-4; TRBD1 matches at 11 bases. The germline V gene has CDR1 SEHNR and CDR2 FQNEAQ (reference sequence). Trimming at V came to 2 bases and at J to 8 bases, leaving 13 bases not matched to a gene. The CDR3 consists of 18 residues. CDR3 amino acids: CASSLILSGTGGEEKLFF. The CDR3 region has the DNA TGTGCCAGCAGCTTAATCTTGTCCGGGACAGGGGGTGAAGAAAAACTGTTTTTT.

Ten or more counts support this clonotype. V is TRBV5-1 and J is TRBJ2-1; 9 bases map to TRBD1. V lost 2 bases, J lost 8 bases, and 14 bases stayed unmatched. The CDR3 is 17 residues long. From germline, CDR1 is SGHRS and CDR2 YFSETQ. CDR3 residues: CASSLYPGTGYSDEQFF. In nucleotides, the CDR3 is TGCGCCAGCAGCTTATATCCCGGGACAGGGTATTCCGATGAGCAGTTCTTC.

This clonotype was seen ten or more times. The rearrangement links TRBV12-3 or TRBV12-4 to TRBJ2-1; 10 positions match TRBD2. V was pared by 4 bases and J by 1 base, with 1 base of the junction left unmatched. The CDR3 has 15 amino acids. CDR3 sequence: CASSWTSGSYNEQFF. DNA of the CDR3: TGTGCCAGCAGTTGGACTAGCGGTTCCTACAATGAGCAGTTCTTC.

This clonotype was observed a handful of times. V usage is TRBV20-1 and J usage is TRBJ1-2; D may be TRBD1 (6 bases). CDR1 and CDR2 (germline): DFQATT, SNEGSKA (reference sequence). V was cut by 0 bases and J by 1 base, with 12 bases left in between. The CDR3 totals 15 residues. This CDR3 is CSARDVRQVNYGYTF. The CDR3 coding sequence is TGCAGTGCTAGAGACGTTCGACAGGTTAACTATGGCTACACCTTC.

In its sample, this clonotype was seen a few times. The chain links TRBV9 to TRBJ2-1, with 8 positions matching TRBD2. The CDR3 runs to 14 residues. In germline, CDR1 is SGDLS, CDR2 YYNGEE. The V and J ends lost 0 bases and 6 bases, in that order; junction bases with no gene match: 2. CDR3 residues: CASSVGGGINEQFF. Here the CDR3 DNA reads TGTGCCAGCAGCGTAGGCGGGGGGATCAATGAGCAGTTCTTC.

This chain connects TRBV4-1 to TRBJ2-7; 14 bases are shared with TRBD2. Germline CDR1 reads MGHRA; CDR2 reads YSYEKL. The CDR3 is 19 amino acids. With V trimmed by 0 bases and J by 2 bases, 9 bases remained unmatched. CDR3 sequence: CASSQDQRPGLAGAYEQYF. The CDR3 DNA sequence: TGCGCCAGCAGCCAAGATCAGAGACCGGGACTAGCGGGAGCCTACGAGCAGTACTTC.

This clonotype appeared a few times. One base away lies a much larger clone, so this may be a sequencing read error. The gene calls are TRBV7-2 and TRBJ1-1; D perhaps matches TRBD1 (6 bases). The CDR3 has 14 residues. In germline, CDR1 is SGHTA, CDR2 FQGNSA. CDR3 region: CAGSLMGANTEAFF. CDR3 nucleotide sequence: TGTGCCGGCAGCTTAATGGGGGCCAACACTGAAGCTTTCTTT.

This clonotype was seen many times. This chain uses TRBV7-8 with TRBJ1-2; a possible D gene is TRBD1 (5 bases). The CDR3 runs 15 residues. Germline V gene sequence: CDR1 SGHVS, CDR2 FQNEAQ. V shed 0 bases and J shed 4 bases, with 12 bases lying between them. CDR3 amino acids: CASSLARGRAYGYTF. CDR3 in DNA: TGTGCCAGCAGCTTAGCGCGCGGCAGGGCCTATGGCTACACCTTC.

This clonotype was counted at least ten times. V and J are TRBV20-1 and TRBJ1-2; D remains ambiguous. V was shortened by 4 bases and J by 4 bases, with 10 bases between the two germline ends. In germline, CDR1 is DFQATT, CDR2 SNEGSKA (reference sequence). The CDR3 length is 12 residues. CDR3 nucleotide sequence: TGCAGTGCTACTGAGGGCCTCTATGGCTACACCTTC. This codes for CSATEGLYGYTF.

This clonotype was detected ten times or more. The J gene is TRBJ2-3, the V gene TRBV10-3; a weak D match, TRBD2 (6 bases). Germline V gives CDR1 ENHRY, CDR2 SYGVKD. The ends were cut back, 3 bases at V and 5 bases at J, with 30 bases in the middle. The CDR3 length is 20 residues. This CDR3 is CAISDNAGGTIPYPLDTQYF. CDR3 DNA sequence: TGTGCCATCAGTGATAACGCTGGAGGGACCATCCCTTACCCCCTAGATACGCAGTATTTT.

This clonotype was counted many times. The V call is TRBV6-1, the J call TRBJ2-7; 10 bases agree with TRBD2. CDR3 length: 14 residues. The germline gives CDR1 MNHNS, CDR2 SASEGT. V trimming: 8 bases; J trimming: 0 bases; junction bases outside the gene matches: 4. The CDR3 nucleotides are TGTGCCAGCGAAGCGGGAGGGAGCTCCTACGAGCAGTACTTC. It translates to CASEAGGSSYEQYF.

This clonotype has a count of ten or more. The V call is TRBV7-2, the J call TRBJ2-3; the match to TRBD2 covers 12 bases. The length of the CDR3 is 16 residues. V dropped 5 bases and J dropped 6; count of bases not matched to a gene: 9. The germline CDR1 and CDR2 sequences are SGHTA and FQGNSA. The CDR3 sequence is CASSASGRANLDTQYF. The CDR3 DNA follows: TGTGCCAGCAGCGCTAGCGGGAGGGCTAATTTGGATACGCAGTATTTT.

This clonotype has only a few counts. This chain links TRBV3-1 with TRBJ2-3; 9 nucleotides line up with TRBD2. Germline CDR1 reads LGHDT; CDR2 reads YNNKEL (reference sequence). J was trimmed by 3 bases and V by 6 bases; bases with no gene match: 10. This CDR3 has 16 amino acids. CDR3 sequence (DNA): TGTGCCAGCAGAAATTCCATAGCGGGAGTAACAGATACGCAGTATTTT. It yields the protein CASRNSIAGVTDTQYF.

This clonotype was recorded many times. The J gene is TRBJ2-1, the V gene TRBV4-3; D call uncertain. The CDR3 runs to 13 residues. V was shortened by 1 base and J by 10 bases, with 11 bases between the two germline ends. Germline CDR1 LGHNA, CDR2 YSLEER. Written as DNA, the CDR3 is TGCGCCAGCAGCCAAGCCAATATAGGGGAGCAGTTCTTC. It is translated as CASSQANIGEQFF.

This clonotype was observed many times. V gene TRBV9 combines with J gene TRBJ2-7; the D gene could be TRBD1 or TRBD2 (6 bases each). Trimming took off 4 bases at V and 4 bases at J, with 12 bases between the two ends. This CDR3 spans 13 amino acids. Germline V gene sequence: CDR1 SGDLS, CDR2 YYNGEE. In DNA, the CDR3 is TGTGCCAGCAGCCCGGGGGCAGGATACGAGCAGTACTTC. This codes for CASSPGAGYEQYF.

There are many counts of this clonotype. The gene calls are TRBV20-1 and TRBJ2-5; 7 bases are shared with TRBD2. The CDR3 consists of 16 residues. Trimming removed 3 bases from V and 5 bases from J; junction bases left unmatched: 15. CDR1 is DFQATT, CDR2 SNEGSKA, per germline (reference sequence). CDR3 DNA sequence: TGCAGTGCTAGTGTTTCTAGCGGCCTCCCGAGGGAGACCCAGTACTTC. Translated: CSASVSSGLPRETQYF.